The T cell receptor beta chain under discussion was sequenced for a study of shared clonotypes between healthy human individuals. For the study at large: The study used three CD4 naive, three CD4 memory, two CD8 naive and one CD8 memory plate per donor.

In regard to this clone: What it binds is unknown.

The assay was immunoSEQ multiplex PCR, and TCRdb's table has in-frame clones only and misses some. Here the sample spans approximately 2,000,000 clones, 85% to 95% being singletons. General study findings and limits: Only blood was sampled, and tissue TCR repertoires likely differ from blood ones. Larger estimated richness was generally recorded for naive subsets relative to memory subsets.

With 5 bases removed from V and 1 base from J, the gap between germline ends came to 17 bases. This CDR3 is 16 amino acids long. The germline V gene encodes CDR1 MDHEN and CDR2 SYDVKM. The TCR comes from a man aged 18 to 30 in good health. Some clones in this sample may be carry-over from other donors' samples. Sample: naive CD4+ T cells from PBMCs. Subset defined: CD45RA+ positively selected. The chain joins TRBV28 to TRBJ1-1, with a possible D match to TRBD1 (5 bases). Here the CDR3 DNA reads TGTGCCAGCAGTACCTCCCCCGGGACGGCGAACACTGAAGCTTTCTTT. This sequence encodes CASSTSPGTANTEAFF. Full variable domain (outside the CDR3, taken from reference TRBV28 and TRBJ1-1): DVKVTQSSRYLVKRTGEKVFLECVQDMDHENMFWYRQDPGLGLRLIYFSYDVKMKEKGDIPEGYSVSREKKERFSLILESASTNQTSMYLCASSTSPGTANTEAFFGQGTRLTVV.